This TCR beta chain was captured in a study of cytomegalovirus exposure and HLA in healthy donors. The germline gives CDR1 MNHEY, CDR2 SMNVEV (reference sequence). V lost 1 base and J lost 5, with 11 bases in between. CDR3 size: 14 residues. Generated by immunoSEQ multiplex PCR, the TCRdb table keeps only in-frame clones and is missing some. The data contain a few hundred thousand clones, approximately 88% of them seen just once; the ten biggest clones take up roughly 0.96%. Sequencing was done on a sample of PBMCs. The V gene is TRBV27, the J gene TRBJ1-1; no clear D. This receptor was obtained from a man younger than 40 in good health and CMV-seronegative. The CDR3 sequence: CASSLFAGYTEAFF. The CDR3 region has the DNA TGTGCCAGCAGTTTATTCGCAGGATATACTGAAGCTTTCTTT.